This note documents a single T cell receptor (beta chain) sequence. This sample was included in a study of blood T cells in healthy people across ages. Trimming took 6 bases from V and 0 from J, leaving 15 bases between them. This CDR3 spans 17 amino acids. Per germline, CDR1 MDHEN and CDR2 SYDVKM. A second roughly 6 to 11 cycle PCR used barcoded and J-beta primers. TCRdb reprocessed the 5' RACE reads with MiXCR, giving one entry per CDR3 protein. The sample carries around 690,000 distinct CDR3 sequences, 58% recorded once. The sequence derives from a man in his 60s in good health. Sequences were obtained from blood. This rearrangement joins TRBV28 to TRBJ1-6, with D unclear. The CDR3 sequence: CASRPPPDTSYNSPLHF. The CDR3 nucleotides are TGTGCCAGCAGGCCACCGCCCGACACCTCCTATAATTCACCCCTCCACTTT. Combining the CDR3 with reference TRBV28 and TRBJ1-6 gives the whole variable domain DVKVTQSSRYLVKRTGEKVFLECVQDMDHENMFWYRQDPGLGLRLIYFSYDVKMKEKGDIPEGYSVSREKKERFSLILESASTNQTSMYLCASRPPPDTSYNSPLHFGNGTRLTVT.